The T cell receptor beta chain under discussion was sequenced for a study of T-cell reconstitution after alpha-beta-depleted transplantation in children. It was with unique molecular identifiers that the TCRbeta library was prepared. TCRdb reprocessed the PCR reads via MiXCR and lists one record per CDR3 protein. The data contain around 96,000 distinct CDR3 sequences, 9% to 15% of them singletons. This clonotype was picked up many times. The length of the CDR3 is 16 residues. Trimming pared 4 bases from V and 2 bases from J, leaving 18 bases between. The germline V gene has CDR1 SGHRS and CDR2 YFSETQ.

This specimen consisted of PBMCs from the stem cell graft donor, obtained from the stem cell graft. The source is a human donor who donated a stem cell graft to a child with inherited bone marrow failure. V gene TRBV5-1 combines with J gene TRBJ2-5, with D possibly TRBD1 on 5 matching bases. The CDR3 loop is CASSRGPQDTQETQYF. The DNA of the CDR3 is TGCGCCAGCAGCCGTGGCCCCCAGGACACTCAAGAGACCCAGTACTTC. Drawing the rest from reference TRBV5-1 and TRBJ2-5, the complete variable domain is KAGVTQTPRYLIKTRGQQVTLSCSPISGHRSVSWYQQTPGQGLQFLFEYFSETQRNKGNFPGRFSGRQFSNSRSEMNVSTLELGDSALYLCASSRGPQDTQETQYFGPGTRLLVL.